The 16 T cell receptor beta chains below come from one sample, sequenced in a study of control samples from healthy donors and cancer patients. Some clones are missing from TCRdb's copy, which holds only in-frame ones; the method was immunoSEQ multiplex PCR. The sample holds some 70,000 clones; under 85% are singletons and the top ten take roughly 14%. The source material was blood. The receptor set was obtained from a man in his fifties or sixties in good health.

The CDR3 DNA reads as TGTGCCAGCAGCCAACAGGGCTTGAACACTGAAGCTTTCTTT. As protein: CASSQQGLNTEAFF. The rearrangement links TRBV6-5 to TRBJ1-1, with a weak D call TRBD1 (6 bases). The V end was cut by 6 bases, the J end by 0 bases, with 11 bases between. CDR1 is MNHEY and CDR2 is SVGAGI in the germline V gene. The CDR3 totals 14 residues.

The chain is built from TRBV28 and TRBJ1-2, with a weak D call TRBD1 (6 bases). Trimming removed 5 bases from V and 6 bases from J, with 19 bases in between. The CDR3 contains 15 residues. The germline CDR1 and CDR2 sequences are MDHEN and SYDVKM. The chain's CDR3 is CASSVGGRGKDGYTF. The CDR3 nucleotides are TGTGCCAGCAGTGTGGGGGGGCGCGGGAAGGATGGCTACACCTTC.

This clone was found once. The rearrangement joins TRBV11-2 to TRBJ2-4; the D gene is possibly TRBD1 (5 bases). Trimming shortened V by 0 bases and J by 4 bases, and 10 bases separated the two germline ends. CDR3 length: 15 amino acids. In germline, CDR1 is SGHAT, CDR2 FQNNGV. The CDR3 reads CASSLDNRKKNIQYF. CDR3 DNA: TGTGCCAGCAGCTTAGATAACAGGAAGAAAAACATTCAGTACTTC.

The genes are TRBV6-5 and TRBJ2-2; D might be TRBD2 (6 bases). The CDR3 has 15 residues. V dropped 5 bases and J dropped 7 bases, with 17 bases sitting between them. Germline V gene sequence: CDR1 MNHEY, CDR2 SVGAGI. The CDR3 DNA reads TGTGCCAGCAGTAACCGGTGGAGGAGGGGCGGGGAGCTGTTTTTT. This sequence encodes CASSNRWRRGGELFF.

J is TRBJ2-4 and V is TRBV19; D may correspond to TRBD1 or TRBD2 (5 bases each). Trimming removed 4 bases from V and 8 bases from J, with 18 bases in between. Germline-derived CDR1 and CDR2 are LNHDA and SQIVND (reference sequence). The CDR3 runs 15 residues. This CDR3 reads CASSTQGGGRYIQYF. In DNA form, the CDR3 reads TGTGCCAGTAGTACCCAGGGTGGGGGTCGTTACATTCAGTACTTC.

The chain uses TRBV4-2 and TRBJ2-5; tentatively, D is TRBD1 (6 bases). Per germline, CDR1 LGHNA and CDR2 YNFKEQ. The CDR3 is 14 residues long. Trimming shortened V by 3 bases and J by 1 base, and 9 bases separated the two germline ends. The CDR3: CASSQGTIQETQYF. CDR3 nucleotide sequence: TGTGCCAGCAGCCAGGGGACAATCCAAGAGACCCAGTACTTC.

The rearrangement links TRBV9 to TRBJ2-5; D gene ambiguous. The ends were cut back, 0 bases at V and 4 bases at J, with 16 bases in the middle. The CDR3 contains 16 residues. Germline loops: CDR1 SGDLS, CDR2 YYNGEE. As DNA, the CDR3 is TGTGCCAGCAGCGTAGGGGGAAGCTTGACGGGAGAGACCCAGTACTTC. Protein product: CASSVGGSLTGETQYF.

The V call is TRBV5-4, the J call TRBJ1-2, with 7 bases fitting TRBD1. The length of the CDR3 is 13 residues. Germline assignment: CDR1 SGHNT and CDR2 YYREEE (reference sequence). With V trimmed by 3 bases and J by 6 bases, 5 bases remained unmatched. DNA for the CDR3: TGTGCCAGCAGCTCGAACAGGGGTGATGGCTACACCTTC. Its translation is CASSSNRGDGYTF.

The chain uses TRBV28 and TRBJ1-5, with a tentative D call TRBD1 (5 bases). The CDR3 is made up of 14 amino acids. The germline CDR1 and CDR2 sequences are MDHEN and SYDVKM. V dropped 2 bases and J dropped 2 bases, with 7 bases sitting between them. CDR3 residues: CASSLGGGNQPQHF. In DNA form, the CDR3 reads TGTGCCAGCAGTTTAGGGGGGGGCAATCAGCCCCAGCATTTT.

In its sample, this clone was seen a few times. The rearrangement uses TRBV24-1 and TRBJ2-1; 9 nucleotides align to TRBD2. With 7 bases clipped from V and 1 base from J, the junction kept 1 base outside the gene matches. From germline, CDR1 is KGHDR and CDR2 SFDVKD. CDR3 length equals 14 residues. The CDR3 sequence: CATSLAGSYNEQFF. The CDR3 nucleotides read TGTGCCACCAGCCTAGCGGGGTCCTACAATGAGCAGTTCTTC.

This clone showed up just once. The rearrangement uses TRBV6-5 and TRBJ1-3; possibly TRBD1 for D (5 bases). The CDR3 extends over 15 amino acids. Germline CDR1 and CDR2: MNHEY and SVGAGI. The V end lost 2 bases, the J end lost 2 bases, and 10 bases lay between the germline ends. The CDR3 DNA reads TGTGCCAGCAGTTACGGGCCAGGGACTGGAAACACCATATATTTT. Encoded protein: CASSYGPGTGNTIYF.

The chain carries TRBV5-1 and TRBJ2-6; 7 bases agree with TRBD1. CDR1 SGHRS and CDR2 YFSETQ come from the germline V gene. This CDR3 has 18 residues. Unmatched junction bases numbered 6, after V lost 0 bases and J lost 0 bases. The CDR3 protein is CASSLADRETSGANVLTF. The CDR3 DNA sequence: TGCGCCAGCAGCTTGGCCGACAGGGAAACCTCTGGGGCCAACGTCCTGACTTTC.

CDR3 sequence: CASSPLFGQPQHF. The CDR3 DNA is TGTGCCAGCAGTCCCTTGTTCGGTCAGCCCCAGCATTTT. The rearrangement joins TRBV28 to TRBJ1-5; D is ambiguous. The germline V and J ends were trimmed by 5 bases and 6 bases, with 11 bases remaining between them. Germline V gene sequence: CDR1 MDHEN, CDR2 SYDVKM. The CDR3 loop spans 13 amino acids.

This clone was counted a few times. This chain uses TRBV2 with TRBJ2-4; 9 bases agree with TRBD1. Trimming removed 1 base from V and 8 bases from J; junction bases left unmatched: 3. The CDR3 has 14 amino acids. Germline values: CDR1 SNHLY, CDR2 FYNNEI. CDR3 protein: CASSEGTGADIQYF. The CDR3 bases are TGTGCCAGCAGTGAAGGGACAGGGGCGGACATTCAGTACTTC.

This clone occurred a few times. The chain employs TRBV2 and TRBJ2-7, with D tentatively TRBD1 (5 bases). CDR1 is SNHLY and CDR2 is FYNNEI in the germline V gene. The V gene lost 7 bases and the J gene lost 2 bases, with 12 bases spanning the gap. The CDR3 contains 13 residues. This CDR3 reads CASTSGSPYEQYF. DNA of the CDR3: TGTGCCAGCACTTCAGGGTCCCCCTACGAGCAGTACTTC.

The rearrangement uses TRBV12-3 or TRBV12-4 and TRBJ2-1; 12 bases fit TRBD2. V shed 7 bases and J 15 bases; nucleotides not matched to a gene: 7. The CDR3 length is 12 residues. The CDR3 DNA reads TGTGCCAGCACCGCTAGCGGGAGGGCCTGGTTCTTC. It is translated as CASTASGRAWFF.